This is a list of T cell receptor beta chains from one sample in a study of cytomegalovirus exposure and HLA in healthy donors. Clones were read by immunoSEQ multiplex PCR, and TCRdb kept only the in-frame ones, dropping some. Of 100,000 to 150,000 clones listed, roughly three quarters are singletons. The source material was PBMCs. These receptors came from a woman aged 18-30 years in good health and CMV-seronegative. Both conserved end residues are part of each CDR3. The order of the fields is D gene, CDR3 length, clone size, V gene, J gene, CDR3 DNA, CDR3 protein. D genes are given only for firm matches. Size tells how often a clone was seen (once, few, many) or the class of an expanded clone, and some rows leave it out.

d_gene: -
len: 12
abundance: -
v_gene: TRBV9
j_gene: TRBJ2-3
CDR3nt: TGTTCCCGAGCGGCGCTCACAGATACGCAGTATTTT
CDR3aa: CSRAALTDTQYF

d_gene: -
len: 14
abundance: few
v_gene: TRBV6-5
j_gene: TRBJ1-4
CDR3nt: TGTGCCAGCAGTTACGGACCGGGGGGTGAAAAACTGTTTTTT
CDR3aa: CASSYGPGGEKLFF

d_gene: -
len: 15
abundance: -
v_gene: TRBV7-2
j_gene: TRBJ2-3
CDR3nt: TGTGCCAGCAGCTTAAGCGTGAGTCCCTGGGATACGCAGTATTTT
CDR3aa: CASSLSVSPWDTQYF

d_gene: -
len: 11
abundance: -
v_gene: TRBV9
j_gene: TRBJ1-1
CDR3nt: TGTGCCAGCGTCAGGGTCACTGAAGCTTTCTTT
CDR3aa: CASVRVTEAFF

d_gene: TRBD1
len: 14
abundance: -
v_gene: TRBV18
j_gene: TRBJ2-7
CDR3nt: TGTGCCAGCTCCCAGGGACAGGGGGTCTACGAGCAGTACTTC
CDR3aa: CASSQGQGVYEQYF

d_gene: TRBD2
len: 15
abundance: -
v_gene: TRBV15
j_gene: TRBJ2-1
CDR3nt: TGTGCCACCAGCAGAGATTTAGCGGGAAAAAATGAGCAGTTCTTC
CDR3aa: CATSRDLAGKNEQFF

d_gene: -
len: 12
abundance: few
v_gene: TRBV6-1
j_gene: TRBJ1-2
CDR3nt: TGTGCCAGCAGGCGGGAGGACTATGGCTACACCTTC
CDR3aa: CASRREDYGYTF

d_gene: -
len: 13
abundance: -
v_gene: TRBV6-5
j_gene: TRBJ1-5
CDR3nt: TGTGCCAGCAGTTACTCTTTAAATCAGCCCCAGCATTTT
CDR3aa: CASSYSLNQPQHF

d_gene: TRBD1
len: 12
abundance: -
v_gene: TRBV13
j_gene: TRBJ1-1
CDR3nt: TGTGCCAGCAGTTTGGACAGGGGGGAAGCTTTCTTT
CDR3aa: CASSLDRGEAFF

d_gene: TRBD1
len: 15
abundance: -
v_gene: TRBV5-1
j_gene: TRBJ1-1
CDR3nt: TGCGCCAGCAGCTCGGACAGGGGGCTTGGCACTGAAGCTTTCTTT
CDR3aa: CASSSDRGLGTEAFF

d_gene: -
len: 13
abundance: few
v_gene: TRBV28
j_gene: TRBJ1-2
CDR3nt: TGTGCCAGCAGTTTTGAAGGCCCAGGATGTTGCACCTTC
CDR3aa: CASSFEGPGCCTF

d_gene: -
len: 15
abundance: -
v_gene: TRBV5-1
j_gene: TRBJ2-5
CDR3nt: TGCGCCAGCAGCTTGGATGGTAGCCGGGAAGAGACCCAGTACTTC
CDR3aa: CASSLDGSREETQYF

d_gene: TRBD1
len: 16
abundance: few
v_gene: TRBV7-9
j_gene: TRBJ1-4
CDR3nt: TGTTCCAGCAGCTTAGGGACAGGAACTAATAATGAAAAACTGTTTTTT
CDR3aa: CSSSLGTGTNNEKLFF

d_gene: -
len: 12
abundance: -
v_gene: TRBV30
j_gene: TRBJ2-7
CDR3nt: TGTGCCTGGAGCGCCGGCTCCTACGAGCAGTACTTC
CDR3aa: CAWSAGSYEQYF

d_gene: -
len: 12
abundance: -
v_gene: TRBV2
j_gene: TRBJ2-5
CDR3nt: TGTGCCAGCAGTGAAGCTACAGGGCAACAGTACTTC
CDR3aa: CASSEATGQQYF

d_gene: TRBD2
len: 15
abundance: -
v_gene: TRBV6-1
j_gene: TRBJ2-3
CDR3nt: TGTGCCACCCAGCGGGGGCTAGCGGGAGGGGATACGCAGTATTTT
CDR3aa: CATQRGLAGGDTQYF

d_gene: TRBD1
len: 13
abundance: -
v_gene: TRBV6-5
j_gene: TRBJ1-4
CDR3nt: TGTGCCAGCAGTTACTCCGACAGGGGTGGGCTGTTTTTT
CDR3aa: CASSYSDRGGLFF

d_gene: TRBD1
len: 15
abundance: -
v_gene: TRBV12-5
j_gene: TRBJ2-7
CDR3nt: TGTGCTAGTGGTTTGAAGGGGACAGGGCTCTACGAGCAGTACTTC
CDR3aa: CASGLKGTGLYEQYF

d_gene: TRBD2
len: 19
abundance: -
v_gene: TRBV9
j_gene: TRBJ2-2
CDR3nt: TGTGCCAGCAGCCCCCATTTCCATACTAGCGGGAGAAACACCGGGGAGCTGTTTTTT
CDR3aa: CASSPHFHTSGRNTGELFF

d_gene: -
len: 15
abundance: -
v_gene: TRBV4-2
j_gene: TRBJ2-1
CDR3nt: TGTGCCAGCAGCCAAGGAGGGGACACGACGGGAGAGCAGTTCTTC
CDR3aa: CASSQGGDTTGEQFF

d_gene: TRBD2
len: 14
abundance: -
v_gene: TRBV5-1
j_gene: TRBJ2-5
CDR3nt: TGCGCCAGCAGTGAACTAGCGCTCGGGGAGACCCAGTACTTC
CDR3aa: CASSELALGETQYF

d_gene: -
len: 14
abundance: -
v_gene: TRBV10-3
j_gene: TRBJ2-1
CDR3nt: TGTGCCACCAGGGAGGGGGAGGGGTACAATGAGCAGTTCTTC
CDR3aa: CATREGEGYNEQFF

d_gene: TRBD2
len: 12
abundance: -
v_gene: TRBV9
j_gene: TRBJ2-7
CDR3nt: TGTGCCAGCAGCGTAGGGGAGGGCGAGCAGTACTTC
CDR3aa: CASSVGEGEQYF

d_gene: -
len: 14
abundance: once
v_gene: TRBV6-1
j_gene: TRBJ1-5
CDR3nt: TGTGCCAGCAGTCCCGACGGGTCCTATCAGCCCCAGCATTTT
CDR3aa: CASSPDGSYQPQHF

d_gene: -
len: 18
abundance: few
v_gene: TRBV4-1
j_gene: TRBJ1-5
CDR3nt: TGCGCCAGCAGCCAAGATGATCTACGGCCGGGATCCAATCAGCCCCAGCATTTT
CDR3aa: CASSQDDLRPGSNQPQHF

d_gene: -
len: 14
abundance: -
v_gene: TRBV19
j_gene: TRBJ2-4
CDR3nt: TGTGCCAGTAGTTCCCCAGGGGCCAAAAACATTCAGTACTTC
CDR3aa: CASSSPGAKNIQYF

d_gene: TRBD1
len: 13
abundance: -
v_gene: TRBV11-3
j_gene: TRBJ1-1
CDR3nt: TGTGCCAGCAGCTTAGATCGGGACAGAGAAGCTTTCTTT
CDR3aa: CASSLDRDREAFF

d_gene: -
len: 13
abundance: -
v_gene: TRBV6-5
j_gene: TRBJ2-7
CDR3nt: TGTGCCAGCAGCCTTACTCAGGGTGACGAGCAGTACTTC
CDR3aa: CASSLTQGDEQYF

d_gene: -
len: 14
abundance: -
v_gene: TRBV5-4
j_gene: TRBJ1-1
CDR3nt: TGTGCCAGCAGCTTGGCCCCAGAGAACACTGAAGCTTTCTTT
CDR3aa: CASSLAPENTEAFF

d_gene: TRBD2
len: 17
abundance: -
v_gene: TRBV7-8
j_gene: TRBJ2-2
CDR3nt: TGTGCCAGCAGCTCCCTCGCGACTAGCGGATACACCGGGGAGCTGTTTTTT
CDR3aa: CASSSLATSGYTGELFF

d_gene: TRBD1
len: 17
abundance: once
v_gene: TRBV25-1
j_gene: TRBJ1-5
CDR3nt: TGTGCCAGCAGTGAATGGCCGGACAGGGGGGACAATCAGCCCCAGCATTTT
CDR3aa: CASSEWPDRGDNQPQHF

d_gene: -
len: 13
abundance: few
v_gene: TRBV4-2
j_gene: TRBJ2-3
CDR3nt: TGTGCCAGCAGCCAAGAGAGGGCAGATACGCAGTATTTT
CDR3aa: CASSQERADTQYF

d_gene: -
len: 15
abundance: -
v_gene: TRBV4-1
j_gene: TRBJ2-7
CDR3nt: TGCGCCAGCAGCCACATGAGCAGCGGAGCCTACGAGCAGTACTTC
CDR3aa: CASSHMSSGAYEQYF